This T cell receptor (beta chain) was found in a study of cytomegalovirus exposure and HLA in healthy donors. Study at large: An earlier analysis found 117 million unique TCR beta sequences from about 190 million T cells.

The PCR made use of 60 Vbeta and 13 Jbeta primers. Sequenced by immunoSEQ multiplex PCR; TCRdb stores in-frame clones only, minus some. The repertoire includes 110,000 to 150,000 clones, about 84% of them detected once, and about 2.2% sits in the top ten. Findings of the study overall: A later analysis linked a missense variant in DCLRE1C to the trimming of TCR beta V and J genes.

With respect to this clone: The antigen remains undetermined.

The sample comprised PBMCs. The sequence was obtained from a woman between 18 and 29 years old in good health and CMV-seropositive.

DNA for the CDR3: TGTGCCAGCAGCAGTAACAGGGAGTTCAGCACCTTC. It yields the protein CASSSNREFSTF. The V call is TRBV28, the J call TRBJ1-2; maybe TRBD1 (6 bases). V lost 6 bases, J lost 13 bases, and 18 bases lay in between. The CDR3 covers 12 residues. Germline CDR1 reads MDHEN; CDR2 reads SYDVKM.